This is a list of T cell receptor beta chains from one sample in a study of blood T cell repertoires in COVID-19. The repertoire was sequenced with immunoSEQ multiplex PCR; TCRdb's copy has only in-frame clones and lacks some. The sample shows 250,000 or so clones, 91% of them seen only once. Sequencing was carried out using PBMCs or T cells enriched from blood (not recorded which). The receptors shown here come from a human donor in a cohort exposed to, infected with or recovered from COVID-19 (not recorded which). The donor label of this sample is uncertain. Both conserved end residues are part of each CDR3. The D gene is left open where the match is weak. A clone size is listed for some rows: how often the clone was seen (once, few, many), or a class if it is expanded.

D | J | V | size | CDR3 | DNA
. | TRBJ1-2 | TRBV10-3 | . | CAISESEIYGYTF | TGTGCCATCAGTGAGTCGGAGATTTATGGCTACACCTTC
. | TRBJ1-2 | TRBV30 | . | CAWSPDYRGYTF | TGTGCCTGGAGTCCTGATTACAGAGGCTACACCTTC
TRBD1 | TRBJ1-2 | TRBV29-1 | . | CSVEGGDRSTYGYTF | TGCAGCGTTGAAGGGGGGGACAGGTCCACCTATGGCTACACCTTC
. | TRBJ1-2 | TRBV21-1 | . | CASSKTGLYGYTF | TGTGCCAGCAGCAAAACAGGGCTCTATGGCTACACCTTC
. | TRBJ2-2 | TRBV18 | . | CASSEGANRELFF | TGTGCCAGCTCAGAAGGGGCGAATCGGGAGCTGTTTTTT
. | TRBJ2-5 | TRBV18 | once | CASSPTVQETQYF | TGTGCCAGCTCCCCGACAGTCCAAGAGACCCAGTACTTC
. | TRBJ1-1 | TRBV6-5 | . | CASRNPSRGTEAFF | TGTGCCAGCAGGAACCCTTCCCGGGGGACCGAAGCTTTCTTT
. | TRBJ1-4 | TRBV5-1 | . | CASRLSGQTNEKLFF | TGCGCCAGCAGGCTTTCGGGACAAACTAATGAAAAACTGTTTTTT
TRBD1 | TRBJ2-2 | TRBV7-3 | . | CASSYVTGGWRGTGELFF | TGTGCCAGCAGCTATGTAACAGGGGGTTGGCGAGGCACCGGGGAGCTGTTTTTT
TRBD1 | TRBJ2-7 | TRBV18 | . | CASSPPLLERTGEGYEQYF | TGTGCCAGCTCACCACCACTCCTCGAAAGGACAGGTGAGGGCTACGAGCAGTACTTC
TRBD1 | TRBJ2-7 | TRBV15 | . | CATSRTGGNNEQYF | TGTGCCACCAGCCGGACAGGGGGGAACAACGAGCAGTACTTC
TRBD1 | TRBJ2-2 | TRBV6-5 | . | CASRKQGANTGELFF | TGTGCCAGCAGAAAACAGGGGGCGAACACCGGGGAGCTGTTTTTT
. | TRBJ1-1 | TRBV7-2 | once | CASSLGTLANTEAFF | TGTGCCAGCAGCTTAGGGACACTAGCGAACACTGAAGCTTTCTTT
. | TRBJ2-5 | TRBV7-3 | . | CASSSRYRETQYF | TGTGCCAGCAGCTCCAGATACAGGGAGACCCAGTACTTC
. | TRBJ1-5 | TRBV4-1 | . | CASSSELVNQPQHF | TGCGCCAGCAGTTCTGAACTCGTTAATCAGCCCCAGCATTTT
TRBD1 | TRBJ1-2 | TRBV19 | . | CASSGTANYGYTF | TGTGCCAGTAGTGGGACAGCTAACTATGGCTACACCTTC